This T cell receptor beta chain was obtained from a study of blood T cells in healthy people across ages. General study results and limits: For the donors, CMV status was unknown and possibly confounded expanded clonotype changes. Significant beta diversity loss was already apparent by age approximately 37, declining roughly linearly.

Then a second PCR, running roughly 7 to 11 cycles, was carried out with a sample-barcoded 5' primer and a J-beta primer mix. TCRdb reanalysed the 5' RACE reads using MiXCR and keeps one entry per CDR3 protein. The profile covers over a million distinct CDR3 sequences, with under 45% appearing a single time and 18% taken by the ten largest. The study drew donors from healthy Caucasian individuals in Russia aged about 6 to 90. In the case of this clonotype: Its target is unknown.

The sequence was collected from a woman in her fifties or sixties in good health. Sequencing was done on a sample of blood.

In nucleotides, the CDR3 is TGTGCCAGCACTGGCAGGGGGTACGAGCAGTACTTC. Encoded protein: CASTGRGYEQYF. This sequence joins TRBV2 and TRBJ2-7, with 7 positions matching TRBD1. The V and J ends lost 7 bases and 4 bases, in that order; junction bases with no gene match: 4. Germline CDR1 is SNHLY and CDR2 is FYNNEI. The CDR3 runs to 12 residues.